This T cell receptor beta chain was recorded in a study of neurological immune-mediated disorders. The CDR3 is 13 amino acids. V was clipped by 6 bases and J by 4 bases, with 12 bases between them. Germline assignment: CDR1 DFQATT and CDR2 SNEGSKA (reference sequence). There are a few counts of this clonotype. A read error is possible here, since a much larger clone lies one base away. The cDNA was produced through 5'RACE with 10-nucleotide random UMIs. The output of every sequencing run, over 180 million TCR-beta sequences, came from 15-18 subjects. TCRdb re-derived calls from the 5' RACE reads in MiXCR, one entry per CDR3 protein. Among approximately 68,000 distinct CDR3 sequences, roughly 4.9% were seen once, and the ten largest hold roughly 2.2%.

Sequencing was performed on PBMCs. The chain carries TRBV20-1 and TRBJ1-4; D gene unclear. The receptor was isolated from a woman in her seventies with multiple sclerosis. The CDR3 DNA reads TGCAGTGCAATGGGAAGCCATAATGAAAAACTGTTTTTT. It translates to CSAMGSHNEKLFF.